The sequence of this T cell receptor (beta chain) was determined in a study of CD8 T cells in ankylosing spondylitis. V lost 7 bases and J lost 1, with 15 bases in between. This CDR3 is 15 amino acids long. From germline, CDR1 is SNHLY and CDR2 FYNNEI. Study outcomes and limitations: Prior literature has documented some motif variants in synovial fluid and blood from reactive arthritis. What seemed typical of ankylosing spondylitis blood was a TCR beta motif built from fewer than ten highly homologous variants.

Ten or more counts support this clonotype. Its antigen remains unknown. TCRdb reprocessed the 5' RACE reads via MiXCR and lists one record per CDR3 protein. The sample contains approximately 100,000 distinct CDR3 sequences, roughly 8.7% of which appear only once. V is TRBV2 and J is TRBJ2-3; perhaps TRBD2 as D (6 bases). The receptor was derived from a male donor with ankylosing spondylitis or in good health (not recorded which). Sequenced sample: blood, either unsorted or a sorted T cell fraction (not recorded which). The CDR3 DNA is TGTGCCAGCACCCGCCTAGCGACCGGCACAGATACGCAGTATTTT. Residues: CASTRLATGTDTQYF. Drawing the rest from reference TRBV2 and TRBJ2-3, the complete variable domain is EPEVTQTPSHQVTQMGQEVILRCVPISNHLYFYWYRQILGQKVEFLVSFYNNEISEKSEIFDDQFSVERPDGSNFTLKIRSTKLEDSAMYFCASTRLATGTDTQYFGPGTRLTVL.